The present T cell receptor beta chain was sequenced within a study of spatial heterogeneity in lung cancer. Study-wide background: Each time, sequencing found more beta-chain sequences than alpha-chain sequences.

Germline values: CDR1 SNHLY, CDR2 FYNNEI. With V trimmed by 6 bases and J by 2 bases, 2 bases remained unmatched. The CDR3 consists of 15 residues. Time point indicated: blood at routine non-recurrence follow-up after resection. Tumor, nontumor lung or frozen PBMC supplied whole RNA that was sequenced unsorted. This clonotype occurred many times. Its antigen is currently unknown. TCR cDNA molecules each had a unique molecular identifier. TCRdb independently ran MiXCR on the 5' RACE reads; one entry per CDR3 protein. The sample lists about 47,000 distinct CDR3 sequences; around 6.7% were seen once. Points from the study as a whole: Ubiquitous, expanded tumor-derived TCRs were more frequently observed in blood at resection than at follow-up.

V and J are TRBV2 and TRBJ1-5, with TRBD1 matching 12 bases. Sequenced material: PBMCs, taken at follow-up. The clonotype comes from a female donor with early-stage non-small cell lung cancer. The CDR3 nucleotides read TGTGCCAGCAGCGGGACAGGGGGCGGCAATCAGCCCCAGCATTTT. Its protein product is CASSGTGGGNQPQHF.